Listed below are T cell receptor beta chains from one sample, sequenced in a study of cytomegalovirus exposure and HLA in healthy donors. The assay was immunoSEQ multiplex PCR, and TCRdb's table has in-frame clones only and misses some. The repertoire consists of approximately 91,000 clones, with 81% occurring once and the leading ten covering 10%. The sample comprised PBMCs. These receptors were collected from a human donor in good health. Both conserved end residues are part of each CDR3. D genes are given only for firm matches. Some rows have no size entry. The others give once, few or many, or a class for an expanded clone.

v_call,clone_size,j_call,d_call,cdr3_nt,cdr3_aa
TRBV29-1,-,TRBJ1-2,-,TGCAGCGCCCTGACAGGTTCTAACTATGGCTACACCTTC,CSALTGSNYGYTF
TRBV6-5,-,TRBJ2-7,-,TGTGCCAGCACGGCCCCTAGAACACCCTACGAGCAGTACTTC,CASTAPRTPYEQYF
TRBV10-3,-,TRBJ1-2,-,TGTGCCATCAGTGGGCGCCCGGCGGGCGACGGTGGAGGCTACACCTTC,CAISGRPAGDGGGYTF
TRBV19,-,TRBJ2-7,-,TGTGCCAGTAAACAGGGCTACGAGCAGTACTTC,CASKQGYEQYF
TRBV5-6,-,TRBJ2-1,TRBD1,TGTGCCAGCAGCCCCCTCCGTGGGAGACAGGGGGATACTGAGCAGTTCTTC,CASSPLRGRQGDTEQFF
TRBV5-8,-,TRBJ2-1,-,TGTGCCAGCAGCCCTGGGTCAGGGAGGAGCTCCTACAATGAGCAGTTCTTC,CASSPGSGRSSYNEQFF
TRBV7-9,few,TRBJ2-7,TRBD2,TGTGCCAGCAGCTTAAGTAGCGGGAGGCCCCACGAGCAGTACTTC,CASSLSSGRPHEQYF
TRBV27,-,TRBJ1-2,TRBD1,TGTGCCAGCCGCGCCGGGGACAGGGTGACAAAGGGCTACACCTTC,CASRAGDRVTKGYTF
TRBV28,-,TRBJ2-3,-,TGTGCCAGCAAAAAGCGGCAGAGGTCGGATACGCAGTATTTT,CASKKRQRSDTQYF
TRBV5-1,-,TRBJ1-2,TRBD1,TGCGCCAGCAGCTCCTACCGTACCTCGGGACAGGGGGACGATGGCTACACCTTC,CASSSYRTSGQGDDGYTF
TRBV27,-,TRBJ2-5,TRBD2,TGTGCCAGCAGTTTATTCCGGGGGGGGCAGGGGAGGGAGACCCAGTACTTC,CASSLFRGGQGRETQYF
TRBV6-4,-,TRBJ1-2,TRBD1,TGTGCCAGCAGTGACGGGGGGACAGGGAAGTATGGCTACACCTTC,CASSDGGTGKYGYTF
TRBV5-6,-,TRBJ1-2,TRBD1,TGTGCCAGCAGCTTTGGGACAGGGGGGCCCGGCTACACCTTC,CASSFGTGGPGYTF
TRBV4-3,-,TRBJ1-3,TRBD1,TGCGCCAGCCGGGACAGGGTCCTCTCTGGAAACACCATATATTTT,CASRDRVLSGNTIYF
TRBV28,-,TRBJ1-3,TRBD1,TGTGCCAGCAGTGTCAAGACAGGGGAGTCTGGAAACACCATATATTTT,CASSVKTGESGNTIYF
TRBV29-1,few,TRBJ1-2,TRBD1,TGCAGCGTTACAGGGGCTAACTATGGCTACACCTTC,CSVTGANYGYTF
TRBV5-1,-,TRBJ2-7,-,TGCGCCAGCAGTCCAGGAAAGTTAGAGCAGTACTTC,CASSPGKLEQYF
TRBV29-1,-,TRBJ1-2,-,TGCAGCGTTGAAGAGAGGAGGGGGGGTGGCTACACCTTC,CSVEERRGGGYTF
TRBV6-5,-,TRBJ1-2,-,TGTGCCAGCAGTTACCGGGGGGATGGCTACACCTTC,CASSYRGDGYTF
TRBV5-1,-,TRBJ2-5,-,TGCGCCAGCAGCACGAAGACAGGTCAAGAGACCCAGTACTTC,CASSTKTGQETQYF
TRBV7-6,-,TRBJ2-1,-,TGTGCCAGCAGCCCCACCCGAGTTTCACAGCAGTTCTTC,CASSPTRVSQQFF
TRBV28,-,TRBJ1-1,TRBD1,TGTGCCAGCAGTTTGAGGACAGGGGTTTGGACTGAAGCTTTCTTT,CASSLRTGVWTEAFF
TRBV6-1,few,TRBJ1-1,TRBD1,TGTGCCAGCAGCTTACAGGGGGCCGCTGAAGCTTTCTTT,CASSLQGAAEAFF
TRBV29-1,-,TRBJ2-1,TRBD2,TGCAGCGTTAGGGGCAGCGGGAGTGGGTACAATGAGCAGTTCTTC,CSVRGSGSGYNEQFF
TRBV14,few,TRBJ1-1,TRBD1,TGTGCCAGCAGCCAAGATTTCATGGGAGACAGGGGTTTTGAAGCTTTCTTT,CASSQDFMGDRGFEAFF
TRBV5-6,-,TRBJ2-2,TRBD2,TGTGCCAGCACCTCTCCCCCTTGGGGGGGAAACACCGGGGAGCTGTTTTTT,CASTSPPWGGNTGELFF
TRBV5-1,-,TRBJ2-3,-,TGCGCCAGCATGGGGGGACCTAGCACAGATACGCAGTATTTT,CASMGGPSTDTQYF
TRBV5-1,few,TRBJ2-5,-,TGCGCCAGCAGGGGGGAGGGGGACCAAGAGACCCAGTACTTC,CASRGEGDQETQYF
TRBV7-9,few,TRBJ1-4,-,TGTGCCAGCTGCCCCCGAGGAGGAGCAAATGAAAAACTGTTTTTT,CASCPRGGANEKLFF
TRBV19,-,TRBJ2-1,-,TGTGCCAGTAGGCACCAGGGCCTAAATGAGCAGTTCTTC,CASRHQGLNEQFF
TRBV7-2,-,TRBJ2-2,-,TGTGCCAGCAGCTTAGAGGGGGGGCCCCCCGGGGAGCTGTTTTTT,CASSLEGGPPGELFF
TRBV7-3,-,TRBJ2-1,-,TGTGCCAGCAGCTTAATCGGAGGAACCAATGAGCAGTTCTTC,CASSLIGGTNEQFF
TRBV11-1,-,TRBJ2-3,TRBD1,TGTGCCAGCAGCGGCACGCTCAGGGGGCAGTTTGCAGATACGCAGTATTTT,CASSGTLRGQFADTQYF
TRBV25-1,-,TRBJ2-7,TRBD2,TGTGCCAGCAGTGTCGGACTAGCGGGAAGAGCCGAGCAGTACTTC,CASSVGLAGRAEQYF
TRBV7-9,-,TRBJ2-5,TRBD2,TGTGCCAGCAGCTTGGGGACTAGCGGGGGCCAAGAGACCCAGTACTTC,CASSLGTSGGQETQYF
TRBV6-5,-,TRBJ2-7,TRBD1,TGTGCCAGCAGTCAGGTCCCGACAGGGGGTGAGCAGTACTTC,CASSQVPTGGEQYF
TRBV4-3,-,TRBJ2-2,TRBD2,TGCGCCAGCAGCCCTTATACTAGCGGGAGGGCCATCGGGGAGCTGTTTTTT,CASSPYTSGRAIGELFF
TRBV19,-,TRBJ2-1,-,TGTGCCAGTAGTACCCAAGCTCTCGCCTACAATGAGCAGTTCTTC,CASSTQALAYNEQFF
TRBV7-8,-,TRBJ2-7,-,TGTGCCAGCAGTCCCGGGACTGGTTCTCGCGTGCAGTACTTC,CASSPGTGSRVQYF
TRBV11-1,-,TRBJ2-5,TRBD2,TGTGCCAGCAGCTACCGCGGAGCGGGGGGCCGGGAGACCCAGTACTTC,CASSYRGAGGRETQYF
TRBV7-2,-,TRBJ1-6,-,TGTGCCAGCAGTCCCCGGGACAAATATAATTCACCCCTCCACTTT,CASSPRDKYNSPLHF
TRBV7-2,-,TRBJ1-3,-,TGTGCCAGCAGCTCGTCGGAGTACTCTGGAAACACCATATATTTT,CASSSSEYSGNTIYF
TRBV7-2,-,TRBJ2-5,-,TGTGCCAGCAGCTTACATGACAGCTTCCAAGAGACCCAGTACTTC,CASSLHDSFQETQYF
TRBV7-9,-,TRBJ1-1,-,TGTGCCAGCAGCTTGGAGGGTACCACTGAAGCTTTCTTT,CASSLEGTTEAFF
TRBV6-5,-,TRBJ2-7,TRBD1,TGTGCCAACAGTCCGACCGGGACAGGGACCTACGAGCAGTACTTC,CANSPTGTGTYEQYF
TRBV18,-,TRBJ1-5,TRBD1,TGTGCCAGCTCACCCCGGGACAGGGGATCGAGCAATCAGCCCCAGCATTTT,CASSPRDRGSSNQPQHF
TRBV28,-,TRBJ1-5,-,TGTGCCAGCAGTTTAACGACCGAGGGATATCAGCCCCAGCATTTT,CASSLTTEGYQPQHF
TRBV27,-,TRBJ1-2,-,TGTGCCAGCAGTCCGGGAGGACACCTCTATGGCTACACCTTC,CASSPGGHLYGYTF
TRBV25-1,-,TRBJ2-2,-,TGTGCCAGCAGTGAATTTCCGGGTACCGGGGAGCTGTTTTTT,CASSEFPGTGELFF
TRBV6-6,few,TRBJ2-3,-,TGTGCCAGCAGTTATTTGGCCACAGACAGCCACGGGTATTTT,CASSYLATDSHGYF
TRBV6-5,-,TRBJ2-1,-,TGTGCCAGCAGGACCCCGGGCAGGGAGGATGAGCAGTTCTTC,CASRTPGREDEQFF
TRBV5-1,-,TRBJ2-3,-,TGCGCCAGCAGCTTGGCCCGGGGATCGGGCACAGATACGCAGTATTTT,CASSLARGSGTDTQYF
TRBV25-1,-,TRBJ2-7,TRBD2,TGTGCCAGCAGTCCAACGGGGCTTGGAGCGGGGGAATCCTACGAGCAGTACTTC,CASSPTGLGAGESYEQYF
TRBV19,-,TRBJ1-1,-,TGTGCCAGTAGTATAGATGCGGTCTACACCTTCGAAGCTTTCTTT,CASSIDAVYTFEAFF
TRBV7-8,-,TRBJ2-1,-,TGTGCCAGCAGCCTCAGCGAGGGACTCTACAATGAGCAGTTCTTC,CASSLSEGLYNEQFF
TRBV4-3,once,TRBJ2-2,-,TGCGCCAGCAGGCAAGGACTGCCCGCCGGGGAGCTGTTTTTT,CASRQGLPAGELFF
TRBV7-9,-,TRBJ2-7,TRBD2,TGTGCCAGCAGCTTACTGTTTAGCGGGGAAGAGCAGTACTTC,CASSLLFSGEEQYF
TRBV25-1,-,TRBJ2-1,-,TGTGCCAGCAGTGAAACCAGGGCGGGGCTAAGCTCCTACAATGGGCAGTTCTTC,CASSETRAGLSSYNGQFF